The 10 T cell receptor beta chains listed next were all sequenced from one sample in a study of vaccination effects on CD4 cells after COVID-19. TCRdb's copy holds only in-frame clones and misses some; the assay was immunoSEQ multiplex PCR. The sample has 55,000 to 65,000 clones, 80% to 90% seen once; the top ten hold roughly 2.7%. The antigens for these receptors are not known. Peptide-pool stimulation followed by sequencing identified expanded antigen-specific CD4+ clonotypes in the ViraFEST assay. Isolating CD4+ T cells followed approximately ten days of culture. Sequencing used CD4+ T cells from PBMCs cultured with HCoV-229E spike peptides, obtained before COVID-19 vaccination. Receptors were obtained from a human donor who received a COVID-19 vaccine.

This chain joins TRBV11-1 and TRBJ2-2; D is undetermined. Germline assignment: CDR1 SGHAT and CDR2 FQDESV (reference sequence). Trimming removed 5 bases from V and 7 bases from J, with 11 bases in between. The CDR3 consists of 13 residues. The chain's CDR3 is CASSLPSVGELFF. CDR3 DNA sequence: TGTGCCAGCAGCCTCCCTTCGGTCGGGGAGCTGTTTTTT.

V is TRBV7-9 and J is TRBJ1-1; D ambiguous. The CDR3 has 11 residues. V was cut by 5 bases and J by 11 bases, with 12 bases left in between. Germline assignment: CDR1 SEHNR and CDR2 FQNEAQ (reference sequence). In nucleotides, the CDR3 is TGTGCCAGCAGCCTGCTAGCTCGCGCTTTCTTT. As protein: CASSLLARAFF.

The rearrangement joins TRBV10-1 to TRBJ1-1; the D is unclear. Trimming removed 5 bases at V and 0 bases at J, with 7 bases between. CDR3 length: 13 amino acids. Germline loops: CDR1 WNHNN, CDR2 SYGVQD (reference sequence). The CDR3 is CASSLKMNTEAFF. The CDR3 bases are TGCGCCAGCAGTCTTAAAATGAACACTGAAGCTTTCTTT.

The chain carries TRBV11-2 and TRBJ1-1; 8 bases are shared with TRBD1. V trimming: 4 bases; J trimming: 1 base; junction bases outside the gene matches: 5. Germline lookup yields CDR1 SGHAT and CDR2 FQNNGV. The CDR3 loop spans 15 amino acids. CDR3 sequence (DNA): TGTGCCAGCAGCTACTACAGGGGGAAGAACACTGAAGCTTTCTTT. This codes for CASSYYRGKNTEAFF.

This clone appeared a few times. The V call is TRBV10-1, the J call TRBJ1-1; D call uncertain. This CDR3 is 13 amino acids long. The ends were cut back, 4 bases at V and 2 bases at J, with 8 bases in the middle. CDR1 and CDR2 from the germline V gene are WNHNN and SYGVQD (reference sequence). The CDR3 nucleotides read TGCGCCAGCAGTGTGGGCGGAAACACTGAAGCTTTCTTT. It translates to CASSVGGNTEAFF.

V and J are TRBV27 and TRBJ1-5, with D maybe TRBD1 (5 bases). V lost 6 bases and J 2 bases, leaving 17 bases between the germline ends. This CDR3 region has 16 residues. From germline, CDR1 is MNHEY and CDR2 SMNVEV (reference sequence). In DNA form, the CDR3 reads TGTGCCAGCAGGGTCGGGGGGAGTTTGGGCAATCAGCCCCAGCATTTT. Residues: CASRVGGSLGNQPQHF.

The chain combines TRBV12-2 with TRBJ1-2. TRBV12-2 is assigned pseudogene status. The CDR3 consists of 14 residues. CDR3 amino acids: CASRRRRELYGYTF. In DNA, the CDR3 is TGTGCAAGTCGCCGCAGGCGGGAACTCTATGGCTACACCTTC.

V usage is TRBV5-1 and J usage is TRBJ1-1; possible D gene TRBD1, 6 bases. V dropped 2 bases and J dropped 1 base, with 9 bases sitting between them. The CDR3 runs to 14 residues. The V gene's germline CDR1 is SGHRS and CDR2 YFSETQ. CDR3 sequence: CASSFEGGNTEAFF. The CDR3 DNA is TGCGCCAGCAGCTTCGAGGGGGGGAACACTGAAGCTTTCTTT.

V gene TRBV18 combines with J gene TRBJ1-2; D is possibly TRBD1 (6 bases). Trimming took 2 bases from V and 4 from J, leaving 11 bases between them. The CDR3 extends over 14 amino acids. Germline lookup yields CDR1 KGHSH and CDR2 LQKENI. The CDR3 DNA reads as TGTGCCAGCTCACCAAACAGGGAACCCTATGGCTACACCTTC. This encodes CASSPNREPYGYTF.

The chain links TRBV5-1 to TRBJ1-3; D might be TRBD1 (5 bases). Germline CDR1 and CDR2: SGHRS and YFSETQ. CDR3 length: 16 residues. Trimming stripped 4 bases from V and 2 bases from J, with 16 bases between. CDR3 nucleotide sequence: TGCGCCAGCAGCCAGACCCCGACAGTAACTGGAAACACCATATATTTT. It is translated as CASSQTPTVTGNTIYF. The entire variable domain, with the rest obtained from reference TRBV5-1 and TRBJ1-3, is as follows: KAGVTQTPRYLIKTRGQQVTLSCSPISGHRSVSWYQQTPGQGLQFLFEYFSETQRNKGNFPGRFSGRQFSNSRSEMNVSTLELGDSALYLCASSQTPTVTGNTIYFGEGSWLTVV.